This passage covers 3 T cell receptor beta chains from one sample sequenced in a study of T cell repertoires in cytomegalovirus infection. TCRdb re-analysed the reads in MiXCR, keeping a single row per CDR3 protein. The data show roughly 720,000 distinct CDR3 sequences, roughly 36% seen once. Material for sequencing was PBMCs. These receptors all come from a human donor in good health (CMV status not recorded). Some clones in this sample may be carry-over from other donors' samples.

The J gene is TRBJ1-1, the V gene TRBV7-9; D is undetermined. The CDR3 is made up of 14 amino acids. V was trimmed by 5 bases and J by 3 bases, leaving 13 bases between them. Germline CDR1 is SEHNR and CDR2 is FQNEAQ (reference sequence). Written as DNA, the CDR3 is TGTGCCAGCAGCCTACCTGTCAGAGACACTGAAGCTTTCTTT. It encodes CASSLPVRDTEAFF. Variable domain in full (rest from reference TRBV7-9 and TRBJ1-1): DTGVSQNPRHKITKRGQNVTFRCDPISEHNRLYWYRQTLGQGPEFLTYFQNEAQLEKSRLLSDRFSAERPKGSFSTLEIQRTEQGDSAMYLCASSLPVRDTEAFFGQGTRLTVV.

This chain connects TRBV28 to TRBJ1-2, with D maybe TRBD1 (5 bases). The germline V gene encodes CDR1 MDHEN and CDR2 SYDVKM. The CDR3 loop spans 16 amino acids. V was pared by 6 bases and J by 0 bases, with 17 bases between. The CDR3 protein is CASSPSGTYSNYGYTF. The DNA for the CDR3 is TGTGCCAGCAGCCCTTCCGGGACCTACTCTAACTATGGCTACACCTTC.

The chain uses TRBV7-8 and TRBJ1-1, with D unresolved. Per the germline V gene, CDR1 is SGHVS and CDR2 is FQNEAQ. Trimming took off 3 bases at V and 0 bases at J, with 5 bases between the two ends. The CDR3 runs to 13 residues. DNA of the CDR3: TGTGCCAGCAGCTTCCCAGTGAACACTGAAGCTTTCTTT. It encodes CASSFPVNTEAFF.